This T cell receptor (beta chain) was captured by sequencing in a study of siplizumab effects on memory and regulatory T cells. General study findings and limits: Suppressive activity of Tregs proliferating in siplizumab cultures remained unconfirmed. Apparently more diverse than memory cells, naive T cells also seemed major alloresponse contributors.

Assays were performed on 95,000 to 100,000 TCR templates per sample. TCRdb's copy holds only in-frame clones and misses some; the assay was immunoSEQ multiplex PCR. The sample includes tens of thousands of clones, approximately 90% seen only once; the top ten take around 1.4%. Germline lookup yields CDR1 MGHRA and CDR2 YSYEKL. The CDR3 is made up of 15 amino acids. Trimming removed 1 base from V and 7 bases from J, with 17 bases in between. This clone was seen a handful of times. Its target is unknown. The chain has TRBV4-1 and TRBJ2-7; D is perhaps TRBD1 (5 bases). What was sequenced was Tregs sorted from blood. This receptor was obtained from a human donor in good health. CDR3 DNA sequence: TGCGCCAGCAGCCAAGCCTTTGGGGCGCCGAGTGAGCAGTACTTC. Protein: CASSQAFGAPSEQYF.